Listed below are T cell receptor beta chains from one sample, sequenced in a study of blood T cell repertoires in COVID-19. TCRdb keeps only in-frame clones here, not all; method: immunoSEQ multiplex PCR. The sample consists of about 220,000 clones, approximately 85% of them appearing once. Sequencing was done on a sample of peripheral blood. Receptors were obtained from a woman between 70 and 85 years old with COVID-19, enrolled during active disease. Both conserved end residues are part of each CDR3. A D gene is named only where the DNA matches it firmly. Clone sizes are given selectively: once, few, many, or a class where the clone is expanded.

D gene,V gene,clone size,J gene,CDR3 protein,CDR3 DNA
NA,TRBV5-1,NA,TRBJ2-3,CASSWGHFTDTQYF,TGCGCCAGCAGCTGGGGACATTTCACAGATACGCAGTATTTT
NA,TRBV5-5,NA,TRBJ2-3,CASSSGIRGTDTQYF,TGTGCCAGCAGCTCCGGTATACGGGGCACAGATACGCAGTATTTT
TRBD1,TRBV5-6,NA,TRBJ1-2,CASREQGIDYGYTF,TGTGCCAGCAGGGAACAGGGGATCGACTATGGCTACACCTTC
NA,TRBV5-1,NA,TRBJ1-1,CASSLISGGGTEAFF,TGCGCCAGCAGCTTGATATCGGGAGGGGGCACTGAAGCTTTCTTT
NA,TRBV6-1,NA,TRBJ2-4,CASSEFDRLFRLAKNIQYF,TGTGCCAGCAGTGAATTTGACAGACTCTTTCGGCTAGCCAAAAACATTCAGTACTTC
TRBD1,TRBV29-1,NA,TRBJ1-1,CSVGTGYRNTEAFF,TGCAGCGTTGGGACAGGATATAGGAACACTGAAGCTTTCTTT
TRBD1,TRBV30,NA,TRBJ1-2,CAWSATGGYGYTF,TGTGCCTGGTCGGCCACAGGGGGCTACGGCTACACCTTC
TRBD1,TRBV30,NA,TRBJ1-2,CAWSGTAVNYGYTF,TGTGCCTGGAGCGGGACAGCAGTTAACTATGGCTACACCTTC
TRBD2,TRBV7-2,NA,TRBJ2-5,CASSQREGRETQYF,TGTGCCAGCAGCCAGCGGGAGGGGCGGGAGACCCAGTACTTC
TRBD2,TRBV7-9,NA,TRBJ2-5,CASSPPRLAGGETQYF,TGTGCCAGCAGCCCCCCCCGACTAGCGGGAGGTGAGACCCAGTACTTC
TRBD2,TRBV7-3,NA,TRBJ2-2,CASSLAGDGTGELFF,TGTGCCAGCAGCTTAGCGGGAGACGGCACCGGGGAGCTGTTTTTT
TRBD2,TRBV3-1/TRBV3-2,NA,TRBJ2-2,CASSPRRAGNTGELFF,TGTGCCAGCAGCCCGCGCCGAGCGGGAAACACCGGGGAGCTGTTTTTT
NA,TRBV14,NA,TRBJ2-7,CASSLTGDEQYF,TGTGCCAGCAGTCTAACGGGAGACGAGCAGTACTTC
TRBD1,TRBV5-1,NA,TRBJ1-2,CASSFGQGAEGYTF,TGCGCCAGCAGCTTCGGACAGGGGGCGGAGGGCTACACCTTC
TRBD1,TRBV6-5,NA,TRBJ2-7,CASSYSGTGEGEQYF,TGTGCCAGCAGTTACTCGGGGACAGGAGAAGGCGAGCAGTACTTC
NA,TRBV28,NA,TRBJ1-4,CASSRGWENEKLFF,TGTGCCAGCAGTCGGGGATGGGAGAATGAAAAACTGTTTTTT
TRBD1,TRBV4-3,NA,TRBJ1-2,CASSQNPTGLYGYTF,TGCGCCAGCAGCCAGAACCCGACAGGGCTATATGGCTACACCTTC
NA,TRBV6-2/TRBV6-3,NA,TRBJ2-3,CASSYSSTGSTQYF,TGTGCCAGCAGTTACTCCTCCACGGGGAGTACGCAGTATTTT
NA,TRBV4-2,NA,TRBJ2-1,CASSQQPWTDTLSYNEQFF,TGTGCCAGCAGCCAACAACCCTGGACAGATACCCTCTCCTACAATGAGCAGTTCTTC
TRBD1,TRBV6-1,NA,TRBJ1-2,CASSEGPGGNYGYTF,TGTGCCAGCAGTGAAGGACCAGGGGGAAACTATGGCTACACCTTC
TRBD1,TRBV6-5,NA,TRBJ1-1,CASRRTGSPGTEAFF,TGTGCCAGCCGTAGGACAGGGTCCCCCGGCACTGAAGCTTTCTTT
NA,TRBV15,NA,TRBJ2-3,CATSRASSLTDTQYF,TGTGCCACCAGCAGAGCTTCTAGTCTCACAGATACGCAGTATTTT
NA,TRBV7-9,NA,TRBJ1-3,CASTPTGVSYSGNTIYF,TGTGCCAGCACCCCTACCGGGGTAAGCTACTCTGGAAACACCATATATTTT
NA,TRBV21-1,NA,TRBJ2-7,CASLGQADSLPYEQYF,TGTGCCAGTCTTGGACAGGCGGACAGTCTCCCCTACGAGCAGTACTTC
TRBD2,TRBV2,NA,TRBJ2-5,CASTRLAEQETQYF,TGTGCCAGCACTAGACTAGCGGAGCAAGAGACCCAGTACTTC
TRBD2,TRBV6-5,NA,TRBJ2-7,CASSPLGGFQYEQYF,TGTGCCAGCAGCCCCCTGGGGGGGTTTCAGTACGAGCAGTACTTC
NA,TRBV27,NA,TRBJ2-2,CASSLRGTREPGELFF,TGTGCCAGCAGTTTACGCGGGACCCGGGAACCCGGGGAGCTGTTTTTT
TRBD2,TRBV7-9,once,TRBJ2-5,CASSLPGLAEQETQYF,TGTGCCAGCAGCTTACCCGGACTAGCGGAGCAAGAGACCCAGTACTTC
NA,TRBV9,NA,TRBJ2-3,CASSASPRADTQYF,TGTGCCAGCAGCGCCTCCCCCAGGGCCGATACGCAGTATTTT
NA,TRBV19,NA,TRBJ2-2,CASTSGDGDTGELFF,TGTGCCAGTACCTCAGGAGACGGGGACACCGGGGAGCTGTTTTTT
TRBD1,TRBV5-1,NA,TRBJ2-2,CASSLGQTTGELFF,TGCGCCAGCAGCCTGGGACAGACGACCGGGGAGCTGTTTTTT
NA,TRBV11-3,NA,TRBJ1-1,CASSLSMIKRGTEAFF,TGTGCCAGCAGCTTAAGCATGATAAAGCGGGGCACTGAAGCTTTCTTT
TRBD2,TRBV6-6,NA,TRBJ2-1,CASSWSGKVYNEQFF,TGTGCCAGCAGTTGGAGCGGGAAGGTCTACAATGAGCAGTTCTTC
NA,TRBV4-1,NA,TRBJ1-4,CASSQGTNRVNNEKLFF,TGCGCCAGCAGCCAAGGGACCAACAGGGTAAATAATGAAAAACTGTTTTTT
NA,TRBV6-2/TRBV6-3,once,TRBJ2-3,CASSPPREGADTQYF,TGTGCCAGCAGTCCCCCCAGGGAAGGAGCAGATACGCAGTATTTT
NA,TRBV10-3,NA,TRBJ2-7,CAISEPSGVWNEQYF,TGTGCCATCAGTGAGCCTTCAGGGGTATGGAACGAGCAGTACTTC
TRBD1,TRBV6-2/TRBV6-3,NA,TRBJ2-7,CASSKTGTGNEQYF,TGTGCCAGCAGTAAAACCGGGACAGGGAACGAGCAGTACTTC
TRBD1,TRBV7-3,NA,TRBJ1-2,CASSLNRAGGRYGYTF,TGTGCCAGCAGCTTAAATCGGGCAGGGGGCCGGTATGGCTACACCTTC